What follows are 10 T cell receptor beta chains derived from one specimen sequenced in a study of T cell responses to AZD1222 COVID-19 vaccine. This table comes from immunoSEQ multiplex PCR, and its TCRdb copy is limited to in-frame clones, with some not included. The profile shows about 59,000 clones, approximately 92% of them singletons. The sample was peripheral blood, taken 28 days after the second AZD1222 dose. These receptors came from an adult who received the AZD1222 COVID-19 vaccine.

The rearrangement links TRBV6-6 to TRBJ1-3; D may be TRBD1 (6 bases). The germline V and J ends were trimmed by 5 bases and 0 bases, with 17 bases remaining between them. CDR3 length: 17 residues. Germline CDR1 and CDR2: MNHNY and SVGAGI (reference sequence). This CDR3 is CASSPSRTALSGNTIYF. Here the CDR3 DNA reads TGTGCCAGCAGTCCTTCACGGACAGCACTCTCTGGAAACACCATATATTTT.

The CDR3 sequence: CASSLEGRDHQPQHF. CDR3 sequence (DNA): TGCGCCAGCAGCTTGGAAGGCAGGGACCATCAGCCCCAGCATTTT. The chain carries TRBV5-1 and TRBJ1-5; maybe TRBD1 (5 bases). In germline, CDR1 is SGHRS, CDR2 YFSETQ. Trimming left V 0 bases short and J 5 bases short, with 12 bases between. The CDR3 contains 15 residues.

The rearrangement joins TRBV18 to TRBJ1-2, with 8 bases fitting TRBD1. Germline loops: CDR1 KGHSH, CDR2 LQKENI. Losses at the gene ends were 3 bases for V and 3 bases for J; bases not matched to a gene: 9. The CDR3 covers 16 residues. DNA of the CDR3: TGTGCCAGCTCACCTCTCACGGACAGGGTCGACTATGGCTACACCTTC. It encodes CASSPLTDRVDYGYTF.

The V call is TRBV19, the J call TRBJ1-4; D is possibly TRBD1 (5 bases). This CDR3 is built from 14 residues. The V end lost 3 bases, the J end lost 7 bases, and 12 bases lay between the germline ends. Germline-derived CDR1 and CDR2 are LNHDA and SQIVND (reference sequence). The CDR3 loop reads CASSMGQYAEKLFF. CDR3 nucleotide sequence: TGTGCCAGTAGTATGGGGCAGTACGCTGAAAAACTGTTTTTT.

This clone was seen just once. The chain has TRBV30 and TRBJ2-1; 10 nucleotides agree with TRBD2. The CDR3 extends over 12 amino acids. V trimming: 8 bases; J trimming: 7 bases; junction bases outside the gene matches: 5. Per germline, CDR1 GTSNPN and CDR2 SVGIG (reference sequence). The CDR3: CAGAGGRNEQFF. DNA of the CDR3: TGTGCCGGAGCGGGGGGGCGGAATGAGCAGTTCTTC.

The rearrangement joins TRBV3-1 (or the pseudogene TRBV3-2) to TRBJ2-7, with D perhaps TRBD2 (6 bases). Germline loops: CDR1 LGHDT, CDR2 YNNKEL (reference sequence). CDR3 size: 13 residues. The germline V and J ends were trimmed by 3 bases and 7 bases, with 13 bases remaining between them. This CDR3 reads CASSQALTREQYF. The DNA of the CDR3 is TGTGCCAGCAGCCAGGCCCTGACTAGAGAGCAGTACTTC.

This chain uses TRBV6-5 with TRBJ1-1; D possibly corresponds to TRBD1 (6 bases). The V end was cut by 6 bases, the J end by 1 base, with 12 bases between. The CDR3 runs to 14 residues. CDR1 and CDR2 from the germline V gene are MNHEY and SVGAGI. The CDR3 DNA reads TGTGCCAGCAGCGAGTACAGGGAGAACACTGAAGCTTTCTTT. Translating gives CASSEYRENTEAFF.

V and J are TRBV6-5 and TRBJ2-1, with TRBD2 identical over 7 bases. This CDR3 comprises 14 residues. Germline CDR1 reads MNHEY; CDR2 reads SVGAGI. The J segment lost 8 bases and the V segment lost 6 bases, leaving 10 bases of the junction unmatched. CDR3 in DNA: TGTGCCAGCAGCTTAGAACTAGCGCGCGATGAGCAGTTCTTC. Translating it yields CASSLELARDEQFF.

This rearrangement joins TRBV2 to TRBJ1-5; D not resolved. This CDR3 has 14 amino acids. The germline V and J ends were trimmed by 2 bases and 6 bases, with 11 bases remaining between them. The germline V gene encodes CDR1 SNHLY and CDR2 FYNNEI. The CDR3 reads CASSESSAAQPQHF. CDR3 DNA: TGTGCCAGCAGTGAATCGTCAGCGGCTCAGCCCCAGCATTTT.

This rearrangement joins TRBV4-3 to TRBJ1-2; possible D gene TRBD1, 5 bases. From germline, CDR1 is LGHNA and CDR2 YSLEER. The CDR3 spans 13 residues. Between the trimmed V and J ends, which lost 2 bases and 10 bases, there was a span of 14 bases. The CDR3 loop is CASSQSGTGDYTF. CDR3 DNA: TGCGCCAGCAGCCAATCCGGGACGGGGGACTACACCTTC.